Listed below are T cell receptor beta chains from one sample, sequenced in a study of vaccination and CD4 T cells after COVID-19. No antigen has been identified for these receptors. From the PCR reads, TCRdb called clonotypes with MiXCR, one entry per CDR3 protein. Found here are about 14,000 distinct CDR3 sequences, around 46% of them singletons; the top ten hold approximately 19%. The sample comprised cultured CD4+ T cells from blood. Every receptor here comes from a human donor with COVID-19. Each CDR3 is given with its conserved first and last residue. A D gene is named only where the DNA matches it firmly. Clone size is not always given. Where it is, it says once, few, many or a class for expanded clones.

j_call clone_size d_call v_call cdr3_nt cdr3_aa
TRBJ2-3 medium-sized - TRBV20-1 TGCAGTGCTATAAGCGCGGGGACCACAGATACGCAGTATTTT CSAISAGTTDTQYF
TRBJ1-6 - - TRBV9 TGTGCCAGCAGCGTAGGTGGAGGGGAAGATTCACCCCTCCACTTT CASSVGGGEDSPLHF
TRBJ1-2 few - TRBV30 TGTGCCTGGACCGCAACGGCCGCTCGGGGCTACACCTTC CAWTATAARGYTF
TRBJ2-5 - TRBD1 TRBV15 TGTGCCACCAGCAGAGTCAGGGGGAAGGCCGCCGGAGAGACCCAGTACTTC CATSRVRGKAAGETQYF
TRBJ1-2 few TRBD1 TRBV6-1 TGTGCCAGCAGCCGGACAGGGCCAGATGGCTACACCTTC CASSRTGPDGYTF
TRBJ2-7 - TRBD2 TRBV6-2/TRBV6-3 TGTGCCAGCAAAAAAACCGGGGGGGCCCACGAGCAGTACTTC CASKKTGGAHEQYF
TRBJ1-2 - - TRBV20-1 TGCAGTGCACCGGGGGGGAGCTCGCGTGGCTACACCTTC CSAPGGSSRGYTF
TRBJ2-7 - TRBD1 TRBV12-3/TRBV12-4 TGTGCCAGCAGTCCATACGGGACAGGGTCCTACGAGCAGTACTTC CASSPYGTGSYEQYF
TRBJ1-2 - TRBD1 TRBV6-1 TGTGCCAGCAGCCCGGGACAGGGGACCATAAAATATGGCTACACCTTC CASSPGQGTIKYGYTF
TRBJ1-6 few TRBD1 TRBV6-5 TGTGCCAGCAGTTACGGGGACAGGGGGCCTCTCTCACCCCTCCACTTT CASSYGDRGPLSPLHF
TRBJ2-5 - - TRBV7-3 TGTGCCAGCAGCTTAAGCGGGAAGAGTAAAGAGACCCAGTACTTC CASSLSGKSKETQYF
TRBJ1-4 - - TRBV6-1 TGTGCCAGCAGGCGGGGCTTCGAAAAACTGTTTTTT CASRRGFEKLFF
TRBJ2-5 medium-sized TRBD2 TRBV6-1 TGTGCCAGCAGTCGTGGACTAGCGGGCCGAGAGACCCAGTACTTC CASSRGLAGRETQYF
TRBJ2-7 - TRBD2 TRBV11-2 TGTGCCAGCAGCCCAACTAGCGGGGGGTCCTACGAGCAGTACTTC CASSPTSGGSYEQYF
TRBJ1-1 - TRBD1 TRBV25-1 TGTGCCAGAGGACAGGCCATCATGAACACTGAAGCTTTCTTT CARGQAIMNTEAFF
TRBJ2-3 - TRBD2 TRBV19 TGTGCCAGTAGTATAAGGGGACTAGCGGGGGATACGCAGTATTTT CASSIRGLAGDTQYF
TRBJ1-2 - - TRBV20-1 TGCAGTGCTACAGGGTACTATGGCTACACCTTC CSATGYYGYTF
TRBJ1-2 medium-sized TRBD1 TRBV6-1 TGTGCCAGCAGGCCAGCCGGGACAGGGGGTGGCTACACCTTC CASRPAGTGGGYTF